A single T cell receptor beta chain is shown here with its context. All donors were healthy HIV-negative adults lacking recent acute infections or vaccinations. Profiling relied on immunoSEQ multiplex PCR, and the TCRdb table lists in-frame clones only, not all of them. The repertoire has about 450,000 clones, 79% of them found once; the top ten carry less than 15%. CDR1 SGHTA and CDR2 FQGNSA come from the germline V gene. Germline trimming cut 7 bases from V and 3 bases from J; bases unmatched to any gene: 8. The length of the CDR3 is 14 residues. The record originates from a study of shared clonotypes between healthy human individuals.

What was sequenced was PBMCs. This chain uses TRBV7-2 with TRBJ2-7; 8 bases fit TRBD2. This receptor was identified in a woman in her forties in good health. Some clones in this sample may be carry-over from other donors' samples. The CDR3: CASTYTSGNYEQYF. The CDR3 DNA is TGTGCCAGCACCTACACTAGCGGCAACTACGAGCAGTACTTC.